The 28 T cell receptor beta chains given below trace back to one sample, sequenced in a study of T cells in Graves' hyperthyroidism and ophthalmopathy. Amplification yielded TCR beta CDR3 regions, with RNA transcripts as the source. The HTBI set primed first-round TCR CDR3 RT-PCR. From the multiplex PCR reads, TCRdb called clonotypes with MiXCR, one entry per CDR3 protein. The data hold 250,000 or so distinct CDR3 sequences, with about 15% observed a single time. The sample consisted of blood. The receptor source for this set is a woman between 45 and 60 years old with Graves' hyperthyroidism that later progressed to Graves' ophthalmopathy.

The CDR3 loop reads CASSSWDREDQPQHF. CDR3 nucleotide sequence: TGTGCCAGTAGTTCCTGGGACAGGGAGGACCAGCCCCAGCATTTT. The rearrangement uses TRBV19 and TRBJ1-5; TRBD1 aligns across 9 bases. V trimming: 5 bases; J trimming: 7 bases; junction bases outside the gene matches: 9. CDR3 size: 15 residues. Germline lookup yields CDR1 LNHDA and CDR2 SQIVND (reference sequence).

The table lists this clonotype with many counts. V is TRBV6-1 and J is TRBJ1-5; weak D call: TRBD1 (5 bases). V was pared by 6 bases and J by 0 bases, with 12 bases between. The V gene's germline CDR1 is MNHNS and CDR2 SASEGT. CDR3 length: 15 amino acids. CDR3 loop: CASRRQRNSNQPQHF. CDR3 DNA: TGTGCCAGCAGGAGACAGCGGAATAGCAATCAGCCCCAGCATTTT.

This clonotype occurred many times. This sequence joins TRBV18 and TRBJ2-7, with a weak D call TRBD1 (5 bases). Trimming removed 0 bases from V and 0 bases from J, with 15 bases in between. The CDR3 is 17 amino acids. CDR1 is KGHSH, CDR2 LQKENI, per germline. CDR3 region: CASSPPGRTSNSYEQYF. CDR3 nucleotides: TGTGCCAGCTCACCACCGGGTCGGACATCTAACTCCTACGAGCAGTACTTC.

This clonotype has only a few counts. This sequence joins TRBV5-1 and TRBJ2-5; the D is unclear. Germline assignment: CDR1 SGHRS and CDR2 YFSETQ. The CDR3 contains 15 residues. Trimming took 1 base from V and 5 from J, leaving 15 bases between them. The CDR3 DNA reads as TGCGCCAGCAGCTTGAGGGTGGCAGGCGGCGAGACCCAGTACTTC. This gives the protein CASSLRVAGGETQYF. The whole variable domain, filled in from reference TRBV5-1 and TRBJ2-5, reads KAGVTQTPRYLIKTRGQQVTLSCSPISGHRSVSWYQQTPGQGLQFLFEYFSETQRNKGNFPGRFSGRQFSNSRSEMNVSTLELGDSALYLCASSLRVAGGETQYFGPGTRLLVL.

This clonotype came up many times. This rearrangement joins TRBV20-1 to TRBJ2-3, with D possibly TRBD2 on 6 matching bases. CDR3 length: 13 amino acids. Germline V gene data show CDR1 as DFQATT and CDR2 as SNEGSKA (reference sequence). V gave up 8 bases and J gave up 4 bases, with 16 bases separating them. CDR3 nucleotide sequence: TGCAGTCCTTCGGGACTCGTGGCAGATACGCAGTATTTT. Protein sequence: CSPSGLVADTQYF.

This clonotype came up many times. The J gene is TRBJ2-7, the V gene TRBV7-2, with TRBD2 matching over 11 bases. V gave up 1 base and J gave up 3 bases; unmatched junction bases: 2. Germline V CDR1 and CDR2: SGHTA, FQGNSA. The CDR3 runs to 15 residues. The CDR3 spells CASSLETSGSYEQYF. Here the CDR3 DNA reads TGTGCCAGCAGCTTAGAAACTAGCGGGAGCTACGAGCAGTACTTC.

The chain carries TRBV30 and TRBJ2-5; D is unresolved. Germline V gene sequence: CDR1 GTSNPN, CDR2 SVGIG (reference sequence). This CDR3 has 12 residues. Between the trimmed V and J ends, which lost 1 base and 3 bases, there was a span of 6 bases. The CDR3 here is CAWSDSKETQYF. In nucleotides, the CDR3 is TGTGCCTGGAGTGATTCCAAAGAGACCCAGTACTTC.

The chain recombines TRBV5-1 with TRBJ2-5, with D uncertain. The CDR3 is 15 amino acids. V lost 0 bases, J lost 1 base, and 10 bases lay in between. Germline CDR1 is SGHRS and CDR2 is YFSETQ. The CDR3 loop reads CASSLADGSQETQYF. CDR3 DNA sequence: TGCGCCAGCAGCTTGGCGGACGGAAGCCAAGAGACCCAGTACTTC.

The chain couples TRBV4-2 to TRBJ1-1, with 10 bases matching TRBD1. From germline, CDR1 is LGHNA and CDR2 YNFKEQ. The CDR3 totals 17 residues. J was trimmed by 7 bases and V by 0 bases; bases with no gene match: 11. The CDR3 protein is CASSQEATGGGYYEAFF. The CDR3 bases are TGTGCCAGCAGCCAAGAGGCGACAGGGGGCGGGTACTATGAAGCTTTCTTT.

This clonotype was observed a handful of times. The genes are TRBV20-1 and TRBJ2-3; 7 nucleotides align to TRBD2. The CDR3 contains 18 residues. From germline, CDR1 is DFQATT and CDR2 SNEGSKA (reference sequence). The junction had 18 bases not matched to a gene; V was cut back by 1 base and J by 5 bases. This chain's CDR3 is CSARVTAGVGSGGDTQYF. CDR3 bases: TGCAGTGCTAGAGTCACGGCGGGAGTAGGGTCTGGGGGAGATACGCAGTATTTT.

A few counts support this clonotype. The chain uses TRBV7-2 and TRBJ1-1; the match to TRBD1 covers 7 bases. This CDR3 has 13 amino acids. The V gene's germline CDR1 is SGHTA and CDR2 FQGNSA. Losses at the gene ends were 11 bases for V and 5 bases for J; bases not matched to a gene: 11. For the CDR3, the DNA is TGTGCCGGCCGAGACAGGGTTGGGACTGAAGCTTTCTTT. Amino acid sequence: CAGRDRVGTEAFF.

The chain has TRBV6-1 and TRBJ1-2; weak D call: TRBD1 (6 bases). The V end was cut by 5 bases, the J end by 6 bases, with 10 bases between. This CDR3 has 12 amino acids. Germline V gene sequence: CDR1 MNHNS, CDR2 SASEGT. In DNA, the CDR3 is TGTGCCAGCAGTACACAGGGAGATGGCTACACCTTC. This gives the protein CASSTQGDGYTF.

V is TRBV15 and J is TRBJ1-1, with D tentatively TRBD1 (5 bases). CDR1 is LNHNV and CDR2 is YYDKDF in the germline V gene (reference sequence). The V end was cut by 0 bases, the J end by 5 bases, with 10 bases between. CDR3 length equals 14 residues. CDR3 region: CATSRETARTEAFF. CDR3 nucleotides: TGTGCCACCAGCAGAGAGACAGCCAGAACTGAAGCTTTCTTT.

V is TRBV15 and J is TRBJ1-1, with unresolved D. The CDR3 is 13 amino acids. Looked up from germline, CDR1 is LNHNV and CDR2 is YYDKDF (reference sequence). V was pared by 1 base and J by 2 bases, with 5 bases between. The CDR3 DNA reads TGTGCCACCAGCAGAGTAATTAACACTGAAGCTTTCTTT. Protein sequence: CATSRVINTEAFF.

There are many counts of this clonotype. The rearrangement links TRBV30 to TRBJ1-1; TRBD1 is a possible D gene (5 bases). This CDR3 comprises 12 residues. Germline V gene sequence: CDR1 GTSNPN, CDR2 SVGIG (reference sequence). V gave up 5 bases and J gave up 6 bases, with 13 bases separating them. The CDR3 nucleotides read TGTGCCTGGGACAGTCCGGACCCTGAAGCTTTCTTT. This gives the protein CAWDSPDPEAFF.

This clonotype was recorded many times. V is TRBV20-1 and J is TRBJ2-7; D is undetermined. The CDR3 is 10 residues long. Trimming removed 3 bases at V and 7 bases at J, with 7 bases between. CDR1 and CDR2 (germline): DFQATT, SNEGSKA (reference sequence). The CDR3 reads CSASTREQYF. CDR3 bases: TGCAGTGCTAGTACGCGGGAGCAGTACTTC.

This clonotype was detected ten times or more. This rearrangement joins TRBV12-3 or TRBV12-4 to TRBJ2-1, with D tentatively TRBD1 or TRBD2 (5 bases each). The CDR3 is 14 amino acids. Between the trimmed V and J ends, which lost 7 bases and 6 bases, there was a span of 16 bases. CDR3 DNA sequence: TGTGCCAGCACCCCGGGACCCCACGTCAATGAGCAGTTCTTC. It specifies CASTPGPHVNEQFF.

This clonotype was observed at least ten times. The chain links TRBV12-3 or TRBV12-4 to TRBJ2-7, with a possible D match to TRBD2 (5 bases). V was pared by 4 bases and J by 7 bases, with 8 bases between. This CDR3 contains 11 residues. The CDR3 sequence: CASSSRREQYF. CDR3 bases: TGTGCCAGCAGTTCCCGGAGGGAGCAGTACTTC.

This clonotype was seen at least ten times. This rearrangement joins TRBV24-1 to TRBJ2-3; no definite D call. The CDR3 is 16 residues long. V lost 1 base, J lost 2 bases, and 12 bases lay in between. In germline, CDR1 is KGHDR, CDR2 SFDVKD. CDR3 in DNA: TGTGCCACCAGTGATTTCCGGCAGACCTTCACAGATACGCAGTATTTT. As protein: CATSDFRQTFTDTQYF.

V is TRBV30 and J is TRBJ1-2, with a weak D call TRBD1 (6 bases). Trimming removed 1 base from V and 5 bases from J, with 14 bases in between. Germline V gene lookup returns CDR1 GTSNPN and CDR2 SVGIG (reference sequence). CDR3 length: 14 residues. The CDR3 DNA is TGTGCCTGGAGTGCTGGGGGCGCGGGGTATGGCTACACCTTC. Protein sequence: CAWSAGGAGYGYTF.

This clonotype was recorded at least ten times. J is TRBJ1-2 and V is TRBV9, with 7 bases fitting TRBD1. Germline V lookup: CDR1 SGDLS, CDR2 YYNGEE. The CDR3 consists of 14 residues. V was clipped by 3 bases and J by 5 bases; unmatched bases: 7. CDR3 sequence: CASSGGQPLYGYTF. The DNA of the CDR3 is TGTGCCAGCAGCGGGGGACAGCCACTTTATGGCTACACCTTC.

This clonotype was observed a handful of times. An end of the junction does not agree with germline; a read error may underlie this. The chain recombines TRBV7-6 with TRBJ2-7; a weak D match, TRBD2 (7 bases). Germline-derived CDR1 and CDR2 are SGHVS and FNYEAQ. The CDR3 sequence is 16 residues long. The CDR3 is CVSSRGGRGGSYEQYF. The CDR3 coding sequence is TGTGTCAGCAGCCGTGGTGGGAGGGGGGGTTCCTACGAGCAGTACTTC.

This clonotype was detected ten times or more. The chain combines TRBV29-1 with TRBJ2-7; D call uncertain. The germline gives CDR1 SQVTM, CDR2 ANQGSEA. This CDR3 spans 12 amino acids. V dropped 4 bases and J dropped 0 bases, with 7 bases sitting between them. Here the CDR3 reads CSVVQDSYEQYF. The CDR3 bases are TGCAGCGTTGTTCAGGACTCCTACGAGCAGTACTTC.

This chain uses TRBV6-4 with TRBJ1-5; 7 bases fit TRBD1. The V gene's germline CDR1 is MRHNA and CDR2 SNTAGT. This CDR3 has 14 residues. Trimming took 6 bases from V and 3 from J; bases not matched to a gene: 5. The CDR3 nucleotides read TGTGCCAGCAGGCGGACAGGTCCCAATCAGCCCCAGCATTTT. This encodes CASRRTGPNQPQHF.

The table lists this clonotype with a few counts. The chain joins TRBV3-1 to TRBJ1-6; D is ambiguous. The ends were cut back, 0 bases at V and 0 bases at J, with 9 bases in the middle. Germline-derived CDR1 and CDR2 are LGHDT and YNNKEL (reference sequence). The CDR3 covers 17 residues. This chain's CDR3 is CASSQDPGYSYNSPLHF. CDR3 DNA sequence: TGTGCCAGCAGCCAAGACCCAGGTTACTCCTATAATTCACCCCTCCACTTT.

This clonotype was counted a few times. The CDR3 loop reads CASRFDRAEKLFF. CDR3 in DNA: TGTGCCAGCAGATTCGACAGGGCTGAAAAACTGTTTTTT. The V gene is TRBV5-8, the J gene TRBJ1-4; the match to TRBD1 covers 7 bases. This CDR3 has 13 amino acids. Germline values: CDR1 SGHTS, CDR2 YDEGEE. The V segment lost 5 bases and the J segment 7 bases; nucleotides outside the gene matches: 5.

This clonotype came up a few times. The chain has TRBV15 and TRBJ2-5, with 7 bases matching TRBD2. The ends lost 5 bases at V and 1 base at J; junction bases unmatched: 10. Germline V CDR1 and CDR2: LNHNV, YYDKDF (reference sequence). The CDR3 length is 16 residues. The CDR3 sequence is CATSRGGAGFQETQYF. In DNA, the CDR3 is TGTGCCACCAGCCGTGGGGGAGCGGGGTTCCAAGAGACCCAGTACTTC.

In its sample, this clonotype was seen many times. CDR3 DNA sequence: TGTGCCAGCAGCCAAGAGCCGTACTTTTCTCTACGGACCTACGAGCAGTACTTC. This encodes CASSQEPYFSLRTYEQYF. V is TRBV14 and J is TRBJ2-7; no reliable D call. Trimming took 0 bases from V and 2 from J, leaving 20 bases between them. This CDR3 is 18 amino acids long. Germline-derived CDR1 and CDR2 are SGHDN and FVKESK.